The following is a T cell receptor (beta chain) sequence with its context. Its antigen is still unknown. Per-base quality was not reported, and no clone a single base away is much larger than it. The time point tag for this specimen amounts to: about 28 days (+/-7) after the second vaccine dose. AZD1222 recipients with second doses at about 4 weeks or about 12 weeks were pooled, because spike-specific TCR depth and breadth did not differ between schedules. Vaccinee samples came from UK trials COV001 and COV002, including a single-blind randomized controlled phase 2/3 trial of AZD1222 (ChAdOx1 nCoV-19) in healthy adults. For TCRbeta chain sequencing, PBMC samples were collected from trial participants at day 0 and at day 28 after the second dose. The sample comes from a study of T cell responses to AZD1222 COVID-19 vaccine (dated by TCRdb to about 2021). Concerning the study at large: A total of approximately 240 trial participants underwent TCR sequencing, of whom around 200 received two doses of AZD1222 and roughly 25 received two doses of the MenACWY control vaccine. Enrollment into the trials was organized by age into subgroups of 18-55, 56-69 and 70-plus years, and those subgroups contained roughly 150, 30 and 60 TCR-sequenced participants, respectively.

The CDR3 regions of human TCRbeta chains were subjected to immunosequencing. As for how the authors treated the data: Repertoire TCRs were checked for matches against a reference library of SARS-CoV-2-specific TCRs that had been generated using the MIRA antigen-specificity platform. Breadth meant the fraction of unique TCRs that were SARS-CoV-2-associated, whereas depth meant the fraction of total T cells that were SARS-CoV-2-associated. Using the MIRA data, each spike-specific TCR was assigned both to the spike region to which the TCR was reactive and to a CD4 or CD8 class. Log10-transformed breadth and depth values were compared by one-way ANOVA with Sidak's multiple comparisons tests. As stored in TCRdb, this immuneACCESS dataset retains in-frame rearrangements with V and J assigned. A fraction of the clones does not appear; measured against another copy, unresolved V genes explain less than half of the discrepancy, and the remainder lacks a known reason. The D gene and trimming were derived from the DNA, and the V and J assignments and clone size from that table. This sample holds 89,000 or so clones; about 93% were observed only once. The ten largest clones represent 11% of the sample.

The germline V gene encodes CDR1 LGHDT and CDR2 YNNKEL (reference sequence). Trimming removed 4 bases from V and 4 bases from J; the gene matches leave 4 bases unexplained. Including cysteine and phenylalanine, the CDR3 has 14 amino acids. The only DNA kept is the CDR3, 42 bases in frame from the first base. Points the paper makes about the study in general: Only 5 to 7 AZD1222 recipients were SARS-CoV-2 seropositive at baseline, limiting conclusions about previously exposed vaccinees. The 56-69-year group was small, and its depth increase did not reach significance, likely because of low power. Because no samples from the day 14 peak response were available, repertoires could be characterized only after the peak T cell response. CD4 TCRs associated with the vaccine covered the entire spike protein, and the dominant responses were in regions 160-218 and 743-854. Reportedly, close to half of the unique spike-specific TCRs recognized epitopes lying outside the regions that are mutated in the B.1.351 and B.1.1.7 variants. Participants were mostly white British, with more females than males. The authors suggested clonal diversity may have been underestimated. Spike-specific TCR breadth and depth rose significantly after two AZD1222 doses compared with day 0 and with MenACWY recipients.

This chain joins TRBV3-1 (or the pseudogene TRBV3-2) to TRBJ1-5, with 7 middle bases fitting TRBD1. The TCR comes from an adult who received the AZD1222 COVID-19 vaccine. The sequencing here drew on peripheral blood, taken 28 days after the second AZD1222 dose. In nucleotide form, the sequence is TGTGCCAGCAGCCTACAGGGGACGAATCAGCCCCAGCATTTT. Its coded protein is CASSLQGTNQPQHF.